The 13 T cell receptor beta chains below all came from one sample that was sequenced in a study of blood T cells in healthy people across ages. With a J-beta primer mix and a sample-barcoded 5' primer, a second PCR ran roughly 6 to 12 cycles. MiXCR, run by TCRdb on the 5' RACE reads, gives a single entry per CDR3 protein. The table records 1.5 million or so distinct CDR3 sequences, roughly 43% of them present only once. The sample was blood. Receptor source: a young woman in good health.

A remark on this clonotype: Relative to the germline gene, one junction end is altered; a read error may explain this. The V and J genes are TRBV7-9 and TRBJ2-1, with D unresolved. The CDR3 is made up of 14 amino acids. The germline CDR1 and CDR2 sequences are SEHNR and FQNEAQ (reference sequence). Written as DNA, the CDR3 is TGTGCCAGCAGCCCCGACATGGTGCGCAATGGGCAGTTCTTC. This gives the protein CASSPDMVRNGQFF.

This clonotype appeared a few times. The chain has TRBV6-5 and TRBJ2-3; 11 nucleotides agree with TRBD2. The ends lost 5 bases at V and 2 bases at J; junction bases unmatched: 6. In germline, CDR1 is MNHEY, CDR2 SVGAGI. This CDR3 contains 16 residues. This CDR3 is CASSPLAGAHTDTQYF. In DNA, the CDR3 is TGTGCCAGCAGTCCACTAGCGGGGGCTCACACAGATACGCAGTATTTT.

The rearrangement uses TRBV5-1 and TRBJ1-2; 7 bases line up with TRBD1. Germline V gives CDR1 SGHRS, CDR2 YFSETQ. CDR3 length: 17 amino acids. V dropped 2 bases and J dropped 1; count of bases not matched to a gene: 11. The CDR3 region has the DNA TGCGCCAGCAGCTTTGCGCCGCGGGACAGAATTAACTATGGCTACACCTTC. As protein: CASSFAPRDRINYGYTF.

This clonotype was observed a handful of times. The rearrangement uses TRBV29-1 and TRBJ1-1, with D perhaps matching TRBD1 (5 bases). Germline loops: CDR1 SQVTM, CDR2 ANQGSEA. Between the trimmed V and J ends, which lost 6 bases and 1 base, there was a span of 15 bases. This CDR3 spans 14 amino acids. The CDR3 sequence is CSVQLDTPNTEAFF. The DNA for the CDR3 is TGCAGCGTACAACTGGACACCCCGAACACTGAAGCTTTCTTT.

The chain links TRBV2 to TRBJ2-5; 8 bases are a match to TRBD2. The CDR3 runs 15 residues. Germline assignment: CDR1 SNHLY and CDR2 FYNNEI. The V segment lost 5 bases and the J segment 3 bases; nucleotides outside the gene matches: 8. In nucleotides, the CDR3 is TGTGCCAGCAGTCGTATTAGCGGGAAGGAAGAGACCCAGTACTTC. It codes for CASSRISGKEETQYF.

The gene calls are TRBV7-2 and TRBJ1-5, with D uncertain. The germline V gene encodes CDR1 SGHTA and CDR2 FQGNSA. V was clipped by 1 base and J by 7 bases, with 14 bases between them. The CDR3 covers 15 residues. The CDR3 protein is CASSLGPSNRQPQHF. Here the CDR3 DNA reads TGTGCCAGCAGCTTAGGGCCTTCCAATCGGCAGCCCCAGCATTTT.

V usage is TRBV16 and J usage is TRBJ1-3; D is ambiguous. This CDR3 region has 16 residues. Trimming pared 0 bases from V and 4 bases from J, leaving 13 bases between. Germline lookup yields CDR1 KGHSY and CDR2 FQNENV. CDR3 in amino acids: CASSQSGAASGNTIYF. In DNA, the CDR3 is TGTGCCAGCAGCCAATCGGGCGCAGCTTCCGGAAACACCATATATTTT.

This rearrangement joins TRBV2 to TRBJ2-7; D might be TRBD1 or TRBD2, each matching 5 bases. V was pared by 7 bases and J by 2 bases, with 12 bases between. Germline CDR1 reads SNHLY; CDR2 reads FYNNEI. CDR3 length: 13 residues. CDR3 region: CASNPGTPYEQYF. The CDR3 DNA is TGTGCCAGCAACCCCGGGACCCCCTACGAGCAGTACTTC.

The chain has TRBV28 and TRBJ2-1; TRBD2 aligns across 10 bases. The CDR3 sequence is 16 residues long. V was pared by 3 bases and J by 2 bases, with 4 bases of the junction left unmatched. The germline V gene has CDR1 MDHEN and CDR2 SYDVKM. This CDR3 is CASSFLLAGTYNEQFF. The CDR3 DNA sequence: TGTGCCAGCAGTTTTCTACTAGCGGGAACCTACAATGAGCAGTTCTTC. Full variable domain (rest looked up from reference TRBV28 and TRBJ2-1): DVKVTQSSRYLVKRTGEKVFLECVQDMDHENMFWYRQDPGLGLRLIYFSYDVKMKEKGDIPEGYSVSREKKERFSLILESASTNQTSMYLCASSFLLAGTYNEQFFGPGTRLTVL.

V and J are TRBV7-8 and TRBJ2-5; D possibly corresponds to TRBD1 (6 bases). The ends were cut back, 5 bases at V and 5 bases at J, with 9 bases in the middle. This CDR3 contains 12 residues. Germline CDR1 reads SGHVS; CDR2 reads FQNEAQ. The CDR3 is CASSKRGETQYF. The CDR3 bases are TGTGCCAGCAGCAAAAGGGGGGAGACCCAGTACTTC.

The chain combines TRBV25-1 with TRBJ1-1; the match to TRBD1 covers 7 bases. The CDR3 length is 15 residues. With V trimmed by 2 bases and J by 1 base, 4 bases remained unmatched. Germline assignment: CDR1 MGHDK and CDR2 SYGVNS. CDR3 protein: CASSEGAGGNTEAFF. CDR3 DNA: TGTGCCAGCAGTGAAGGGGCAGGGGGGAACACTGAAGCTTTCTTT.

CDR3 nucleotides: TGTGCCAGCAGTCCGCATCCATCGGGGGGGGCTTTCTTT. Its translation is CASSPHPSGGAFF. The V call is TRBV27, the J call TRBJ1-1; perhaps TRBD1 as D (5 bases). The CDR3 runs to 13 residues. V was clipped by 5 bases and J by 11 bases, with 18 bases between them. Germline assignment: CDR1 MNHEY and CDR2 SMNVEV (reference sequence).

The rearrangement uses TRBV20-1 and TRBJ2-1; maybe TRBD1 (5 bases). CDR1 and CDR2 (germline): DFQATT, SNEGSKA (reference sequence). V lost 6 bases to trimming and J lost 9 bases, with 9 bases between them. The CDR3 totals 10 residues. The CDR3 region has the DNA TGCAGTGCAGGGGATACTGAGCAGTTCTTC. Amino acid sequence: CSAGDTEQFF.